This TCR beta chain originates from a study of cytomegalovirus exposure and HLA in healthy donors. Study background: Researchers previously reported finding fewer than 140 million unique TCR beta sequences from roughly 180 million T cells.

A note on this clone: What it binds is unknown.

Researchers ran the PCR with 60 Vbeta and 13 Jbeta primers. Authors' methods: Later analysis identified tens of millions of unique TCR beta chains, 9 million to 12 million shared. Data came from immunoSEQ multiplex PCR; TCRdb stores just in-frame clones and leaves some out. V, J and clone size derive from that table, while D and trimming were established from the DNA sequence. The sample holds 150,000 to 200,000 clones; 68% are singletons and the top ten take approximately 1.5%. V lost 4 bases to trimming and J lost 0 bases; unmatched junction nucleotides: 11. Germline V gives CDR1 SGHDN, CDR2 FVKESK. The CDR3 contains 18 residues. General study findings and limits: Later work associated roughly 17,000 TCR beta sequences with HLA alleles at 0.05 false discovery rate. V- and J-gene trimming of TCR beta was linked (in a later analysis) to a missense DCLRE1C variant.

This chain links TRBV14 with TRBJ2-1, with 8 bases that match TRBD2. The sequence was obtained from a man aged 50 to 59 in good health and CMV-seronegative. The sample taken for sequencing was PBMCs. The CDR3 bases are TGTGCCAGCAGCCTCTACCGGGGGGGACTGAGCTCCTACAATGAGCAGTTCTTC. Translated, it gives CASSLYRGGLSSYNEQFF. Combining the CDR3 with reference TRBV14 and TRBJ2-1 gives the whole variable domain EAGVTQFPSHSVIEKGQTVTLRCDPISGHDNLYWYRRVMGKEIKFLLHFVKESKQDESGMPNNRFLAERTGGTYSTLKVQPAELEDSGVYFCASSLYRGGLSSYNEQFFGPGTRLTVL.